These 5 T cell receptor beta chains were sequenced from one sample in a study of T cells in Graves' hyperthyroidism and ophthalmopathy. RNA transcripts yielded amplified TCR beta CDR3 regions. Initially, a first-round RT-PCR of the TCR CDR3 employed the HTBI primer set. TCRdb used MiXCR to reprocess the multiplex PCR reads, holding one entry per CDR3 protein. The sample contains around 560,000 distinct CDR3 sequences, over 15% of which appear only once. Sequenced: blood. These receptors all stem from a young woman with Graves' hyperthyroidism.

There are a few counts of this clonotype. This chain links TRBV20-1 with TRBJ1-2; 8 bases align to TRBD1. V shed 2 bases, J shed 5 bases, and the junction held 4 bases outside the gene matches. Germline V gene sequence: CDR1 DFQATT, CDR2 SNEGSKA (reference sequence). The CDR3 has 13 residues. The CDR3 coding sequence is TGCAGTGCTAGAATCGACAGGGGATATGGCTACACCTTC. Protein: CSARIDRGYGYTF.

This clonotype was recorded many times. The J gene is TRBJ2-3, the V gene TRBV27; 7 nucleotides align to TRBD2. The CDR3 extends over 16 amino acids. From germline, CDR1 is MNHEY and CDR2 SMNVEV (reference sequence). Unmatched junction bases numbered 10, after V lost 5 bases and J lost 2 bases. The CDR3 loop reads CASSLRQRDLTDTQYF. The CDR3, as DNA: TGTGCCAGCAGTCTAAGACAGCGGGACCTCACAGATACGCAGTATTTT.

This clonotype was seen only a few times. This chain joins TRBV4-3 and TRBJ1-5; D is possibly TRBD1 (5 bases). Germline CDR1 is LGHNA and CDR2 is YSLEER. This CDR3 region has 15 residues. The ends were cut back, 2 bases at V and 5 bases at J, with 13 bases in the middle. The CDR3 coding sequence is TGCGCCAGCAGCCAATTCCATCGGGGGGATCAGCCCCAGCATTTT. Encoded protein: CASSQFHRGDQPQHF.

Concerning this clonotype itself: A much more abundant neighbour one base away suggests this may be a read error. The rearrangement joins TRBV24-1 to TRBJ1-1; 9 nucleotides line up with TRBD1. CDR3 length: 15 amino acids. Germline loops: CDR1 KGHDR, CDR2 SFDVKD. CDR3 DNA: TGTGCCACCAGTGACTCGGACAGGGGAAACACTGAAACTTTCTTT. Encoded protein: CATSDSDRGNTETFF.

This clonotype showed up many times. The gene calls are TRBV7-3 and TRBJ2-1, with D possibly matching TRBD1 (5 bases). Deletions cut 0 bases from V and 9 bases from J, with 15 bases between. The CDR3 is made up of 15 amino acids. CDR1 is SGHTA, CDR2 FQGTGA, per germline. CDR3 loop: CASSLTQGIASEQFF. The DNA for the CDR3 is TGTGCCAGCAGCTTAACCCAGGGCATCGCCAGTGAGCAGTTCTTC.